The rows below give T cell receptor beta chains drawn from one sample of a study of vaccination and CD4 T cells after COVID-19. These TCRs are of unknown antigen specificity. MiXCR was run by TCRdb on the PCR reads, yielding one entry per CDR3 protein. In the table there are around 10,000 distinct CDR3 sequences, 25% to 35% of which are singletons. Input material: cultured CD4+ T cells from blood. The receptors were sampled from a human donor with COVID-19. CDR3s include the opening cysteine and the closing phenylalanine or tryptophan.

j_call | v_call | cdr3_aa
TRBJ2-7 | TRBV24-1 | CATSDFYEQYF
TRBJ2-5 | TRBV6-1 | CASTYKGRGETQYF
TRBJ2-3 | TRBV6-1 | CASHGEQRSDTQYF
TRBJ2-5 | TRBV6-2/TRBV6-3 | CASGQETQYF
TRBJ2-5 | TRBV30 | CAWGPNAETQYF
TRBJ1-2 | TRBV18 | CASSLTGGDNYGYTF
TRBJ2-3 | TRBV19 | CASSLLTSGGTDTQYF
TRBJ2-1 | TRBV24-1 | CATSDLRGDRNEQFF
TRBJ2-2 | TRBV6-1 | CASRTTSGGTGELFF
TRBJ2-3 | TRBV20-1 | CSARDRSSGGGSTDTQYF
TRBJ2-1 | TRBV6-1 | CASSTGGGRPNEQFF
TRBJ2-7 | TRBV5-1 | CASSLEGSSYEQYF
TRBJ1-6 | TRBV12-3/TRBV12-4 | CASKKRGSPLHF
TRBJ2-3 | TRBV20-1 | CSARDATEITDTQYF
TRBJ2-3 | TRBV5-1 | CASSSGGGNTDTQYF
TRBJ1-5 | TRBV19 | CASSPLDQPQHF
TRBJ2-5 | TRBV6-1 | CASSVRGGETQYF
TRBJ2-1 | TRBV20-1 | CSASPGGGGYNEQFF